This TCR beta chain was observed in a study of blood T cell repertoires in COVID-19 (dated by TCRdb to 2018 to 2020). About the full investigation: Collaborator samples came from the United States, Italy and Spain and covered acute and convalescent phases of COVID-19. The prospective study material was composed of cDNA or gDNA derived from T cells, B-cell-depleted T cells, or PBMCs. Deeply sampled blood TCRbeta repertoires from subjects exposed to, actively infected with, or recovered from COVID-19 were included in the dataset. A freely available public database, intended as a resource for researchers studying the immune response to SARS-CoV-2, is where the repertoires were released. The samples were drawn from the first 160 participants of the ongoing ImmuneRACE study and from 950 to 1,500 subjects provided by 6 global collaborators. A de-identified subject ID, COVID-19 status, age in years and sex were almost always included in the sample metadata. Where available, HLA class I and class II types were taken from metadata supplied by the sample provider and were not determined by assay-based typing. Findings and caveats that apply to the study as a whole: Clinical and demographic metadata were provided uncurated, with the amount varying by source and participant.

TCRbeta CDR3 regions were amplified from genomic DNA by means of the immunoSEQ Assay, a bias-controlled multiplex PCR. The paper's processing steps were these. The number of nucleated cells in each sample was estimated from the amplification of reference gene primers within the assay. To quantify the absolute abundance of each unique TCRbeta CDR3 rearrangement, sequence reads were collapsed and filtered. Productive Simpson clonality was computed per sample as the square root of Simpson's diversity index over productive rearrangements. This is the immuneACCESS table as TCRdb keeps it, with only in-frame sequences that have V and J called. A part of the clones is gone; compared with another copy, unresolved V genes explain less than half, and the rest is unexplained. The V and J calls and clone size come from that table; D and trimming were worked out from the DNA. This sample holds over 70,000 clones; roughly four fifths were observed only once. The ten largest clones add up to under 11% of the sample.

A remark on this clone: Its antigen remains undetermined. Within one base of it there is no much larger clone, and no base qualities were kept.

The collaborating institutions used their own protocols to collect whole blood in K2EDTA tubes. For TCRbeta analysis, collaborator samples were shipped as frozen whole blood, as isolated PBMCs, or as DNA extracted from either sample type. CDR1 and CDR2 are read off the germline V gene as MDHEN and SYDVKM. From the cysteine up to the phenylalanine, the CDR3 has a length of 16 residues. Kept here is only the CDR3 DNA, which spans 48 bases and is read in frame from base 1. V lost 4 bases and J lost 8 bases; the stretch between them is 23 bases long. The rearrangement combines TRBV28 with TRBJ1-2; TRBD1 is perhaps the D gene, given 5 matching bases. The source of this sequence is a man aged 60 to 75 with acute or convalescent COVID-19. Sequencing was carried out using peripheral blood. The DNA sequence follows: TGTGCCAGCAGTTCTGGCCTGGGGCGGGGGTTGGGCGGCTACACCTTC. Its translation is CASSSGLGRGLGGYTF.